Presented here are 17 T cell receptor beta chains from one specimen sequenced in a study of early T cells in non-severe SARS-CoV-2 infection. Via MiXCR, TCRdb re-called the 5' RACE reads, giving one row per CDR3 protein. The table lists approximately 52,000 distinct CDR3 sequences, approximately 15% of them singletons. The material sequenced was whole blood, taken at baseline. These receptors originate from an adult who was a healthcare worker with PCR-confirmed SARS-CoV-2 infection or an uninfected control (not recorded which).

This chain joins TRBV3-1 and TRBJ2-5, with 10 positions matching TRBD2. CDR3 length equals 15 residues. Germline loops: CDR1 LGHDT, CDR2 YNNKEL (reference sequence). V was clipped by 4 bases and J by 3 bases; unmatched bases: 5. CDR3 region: CASSPRTSGEETQYF. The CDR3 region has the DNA TGTGCCAGCAGCCCTCGGACTAGCGGAGAAGAGACCCAGTACTTC.

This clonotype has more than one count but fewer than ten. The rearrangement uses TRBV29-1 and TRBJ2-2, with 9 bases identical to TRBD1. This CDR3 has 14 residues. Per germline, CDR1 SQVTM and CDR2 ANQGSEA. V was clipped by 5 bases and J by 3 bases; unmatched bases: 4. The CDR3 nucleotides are TGCAGCGTTTACCGGGACAGGGACACCGGGGAGCTGTTTTTT. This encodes CSVYRDRDTGELFF.

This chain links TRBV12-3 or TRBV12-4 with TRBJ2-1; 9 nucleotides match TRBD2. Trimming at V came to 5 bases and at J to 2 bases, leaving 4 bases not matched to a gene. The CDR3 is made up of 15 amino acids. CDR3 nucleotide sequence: TGTGCCAGCAGTGATAGCGGGGGACCCTACAATGAGCAGTTCTTC. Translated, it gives CASSDSGGPYNEQFF.

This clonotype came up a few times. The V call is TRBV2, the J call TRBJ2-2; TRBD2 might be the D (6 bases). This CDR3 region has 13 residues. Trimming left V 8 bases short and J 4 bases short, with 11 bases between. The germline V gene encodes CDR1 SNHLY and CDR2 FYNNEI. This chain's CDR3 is CASARDITGELFF. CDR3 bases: TGTGCCAGCGCGCGGGATATCACCGGGGAGCTGTTTTTT. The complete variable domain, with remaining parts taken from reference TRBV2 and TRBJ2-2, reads EPEVTQTPSHQVTQMGQEVILRCVPISNHLYFYWYRQILGQKVEFLVSFYNNEISEKSEIFDDQFSVERPDGSNFTLKIRSTKLEDSAMYFCASARDITGELFFGEGSRLTVL.

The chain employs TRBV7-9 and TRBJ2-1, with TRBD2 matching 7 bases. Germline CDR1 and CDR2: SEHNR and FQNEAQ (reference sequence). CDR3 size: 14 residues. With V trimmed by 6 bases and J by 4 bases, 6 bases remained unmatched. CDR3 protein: CASRPERGYNEQFF. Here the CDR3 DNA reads TGTGCCAGCAGACCCGAGCGGGGATACAATGAGCAGTTCTTC.

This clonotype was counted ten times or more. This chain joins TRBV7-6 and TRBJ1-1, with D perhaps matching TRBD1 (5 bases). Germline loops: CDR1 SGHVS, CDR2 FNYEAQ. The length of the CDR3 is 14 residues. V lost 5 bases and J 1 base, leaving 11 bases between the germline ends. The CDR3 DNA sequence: TGTGCCAGCAGCGGGGGGTCAGGGAACACTGAAGCTTTCTTT. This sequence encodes CASSGGSGNTEAFF.

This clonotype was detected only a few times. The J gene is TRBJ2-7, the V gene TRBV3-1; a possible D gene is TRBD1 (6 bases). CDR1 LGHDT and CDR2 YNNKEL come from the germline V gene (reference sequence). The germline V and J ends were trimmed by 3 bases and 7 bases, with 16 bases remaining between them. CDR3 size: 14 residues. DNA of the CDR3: TGTGCCAGCAGCCAGACACAGGGAGTGATTGAGCAGTACTTC. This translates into CASSQTQGVIEQYF.

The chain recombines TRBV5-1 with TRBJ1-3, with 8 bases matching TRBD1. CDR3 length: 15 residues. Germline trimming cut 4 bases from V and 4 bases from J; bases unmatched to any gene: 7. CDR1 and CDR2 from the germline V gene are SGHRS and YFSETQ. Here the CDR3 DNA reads TGCGCCAGCAGCCCGGGACAGGCGATCGGAAACACCATATATTTT. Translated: CASSPGQAIGNTIYF.

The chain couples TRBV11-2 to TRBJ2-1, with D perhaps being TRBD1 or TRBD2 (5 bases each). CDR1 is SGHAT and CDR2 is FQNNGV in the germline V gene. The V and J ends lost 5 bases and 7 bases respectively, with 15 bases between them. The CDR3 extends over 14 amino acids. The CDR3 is CASSTGTRFNEQFF. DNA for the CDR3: TGTGCCAGCAGCACCGGGACCCGATTTAATGAGCAGTTCTTC.

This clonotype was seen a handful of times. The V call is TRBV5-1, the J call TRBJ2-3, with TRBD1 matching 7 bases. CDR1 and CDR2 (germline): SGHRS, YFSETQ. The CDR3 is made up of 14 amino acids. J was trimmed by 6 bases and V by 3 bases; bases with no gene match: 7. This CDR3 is CASSSGQARDTQYF. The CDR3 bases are TGCGCCAGCAGCTCAGGACAGGCTAGGGATACGCAGTATTTT.

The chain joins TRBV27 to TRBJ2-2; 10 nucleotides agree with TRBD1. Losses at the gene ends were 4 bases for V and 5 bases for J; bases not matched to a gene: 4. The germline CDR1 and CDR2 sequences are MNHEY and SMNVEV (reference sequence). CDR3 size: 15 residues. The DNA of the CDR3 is TGTGCCAGCAGTTCCGGACAGGGGGGAACCGGGGAGCTGTTTTTT. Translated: CASSSGQGGTGELFF.

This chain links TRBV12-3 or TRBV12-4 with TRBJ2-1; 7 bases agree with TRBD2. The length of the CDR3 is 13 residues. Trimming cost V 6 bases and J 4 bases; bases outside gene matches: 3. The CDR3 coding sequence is TGTGCCAGCAGAACTAGCGCATACAATGAGCAGTTCTTC. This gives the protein CASRTSAYNEQFF.

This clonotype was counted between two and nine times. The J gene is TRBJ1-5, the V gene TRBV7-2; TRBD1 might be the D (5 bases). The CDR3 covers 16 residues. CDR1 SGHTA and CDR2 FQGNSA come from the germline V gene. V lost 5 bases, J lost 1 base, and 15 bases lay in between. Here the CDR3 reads CASSPWTGPSNQPQHF. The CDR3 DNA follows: TGTGCCAGCAGCCCGTGGACGGGACCAAGCAATCAGCCCCAGCATTTT.

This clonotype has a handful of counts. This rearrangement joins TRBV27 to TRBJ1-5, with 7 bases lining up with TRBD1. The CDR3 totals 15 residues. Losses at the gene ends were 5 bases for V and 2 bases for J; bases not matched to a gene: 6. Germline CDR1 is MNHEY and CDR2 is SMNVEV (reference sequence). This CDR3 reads CASSTGQVGNQPQHF. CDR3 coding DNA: TGTGCCAGCAGTACCGGACAGGTTGGCAATCAGCCCCAGCATTTT.

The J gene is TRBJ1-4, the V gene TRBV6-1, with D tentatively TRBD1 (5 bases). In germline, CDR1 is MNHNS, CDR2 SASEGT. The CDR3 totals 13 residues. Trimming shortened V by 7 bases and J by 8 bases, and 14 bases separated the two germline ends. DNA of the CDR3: TGTGCCAGCACCGCAGGGCGAGTCGAAAAACTGTTTTTT. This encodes CASTAGRVEKLFF.

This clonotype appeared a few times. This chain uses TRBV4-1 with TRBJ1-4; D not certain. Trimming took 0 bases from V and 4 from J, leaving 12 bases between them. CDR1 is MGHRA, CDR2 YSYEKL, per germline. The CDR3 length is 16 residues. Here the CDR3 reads CASSQEGLTHNEKLFF. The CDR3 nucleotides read TGCGCCAGCAGCCAAGAAGGACTGACTCATAATGAAAAACTGTTTTTT.

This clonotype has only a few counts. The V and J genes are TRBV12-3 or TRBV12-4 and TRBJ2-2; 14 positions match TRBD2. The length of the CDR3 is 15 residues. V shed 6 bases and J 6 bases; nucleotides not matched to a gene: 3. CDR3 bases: TGTGCCAGCAGCCTGGGACTAGCGGGAGCCGGGGAGCTGTTTTTT. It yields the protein CASSLGLAGAGELFF.